This paragraph reports one TCR beta chain. CDR1 is SEHNR and CDR2 is FQNEAQ in the germline V gene (reference sequence). The CDR3 has 13 amino acids. V lost 0 bases and J 4 bases, leaving 6 bases between the germline ends. This entry belongs to a study of T cell responses to AZD1222 COVID-19 vaccine. Clones were read by immunoSEQ multiplex PCR, and TCRdb kept only the in-frame ones, dropping some. The profile shows about 100,000 clones, 87% of them singletons. Sequences were derived from peripheral blood, sampled on day 0 of AZD1222 vaccination. This sequence originates from an adult in good health. The V call is TRBV7-9, the J call TRBJ1-1; no clear D. For the CDR3, the DNA is TGTGCCAGCAGCTTAGCCTTGGCCACTGAAGCTTTCTTT. This sequence encodes CASSLALATEAFF.